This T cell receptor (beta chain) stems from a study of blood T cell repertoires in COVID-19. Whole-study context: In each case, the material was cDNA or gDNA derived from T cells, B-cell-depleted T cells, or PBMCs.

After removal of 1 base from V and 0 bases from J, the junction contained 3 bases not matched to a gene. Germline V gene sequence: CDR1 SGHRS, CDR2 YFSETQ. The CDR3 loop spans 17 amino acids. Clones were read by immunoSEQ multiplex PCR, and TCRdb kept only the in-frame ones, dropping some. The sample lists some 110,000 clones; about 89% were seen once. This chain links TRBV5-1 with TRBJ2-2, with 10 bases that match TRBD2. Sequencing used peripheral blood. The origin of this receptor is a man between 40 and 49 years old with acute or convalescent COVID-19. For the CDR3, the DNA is TGCGCCAGCAGCTTGCCCACTAGCGGGACGAACACCGGGGAGCTGTTTTTT. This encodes CASSLPTSGTNTGELFF.